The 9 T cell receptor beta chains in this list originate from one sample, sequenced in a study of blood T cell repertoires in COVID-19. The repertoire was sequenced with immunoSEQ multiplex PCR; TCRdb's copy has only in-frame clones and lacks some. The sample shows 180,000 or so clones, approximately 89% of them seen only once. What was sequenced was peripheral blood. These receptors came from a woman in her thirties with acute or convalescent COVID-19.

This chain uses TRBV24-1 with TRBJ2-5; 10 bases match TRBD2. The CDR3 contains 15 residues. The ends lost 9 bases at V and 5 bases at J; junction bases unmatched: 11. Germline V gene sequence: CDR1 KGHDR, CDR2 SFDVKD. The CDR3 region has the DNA TGTGCCACCGGGGGCCTAGCGGGAGAAAGGGAGACCCAGTACTTC. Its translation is CATGGLAGERETQYF.

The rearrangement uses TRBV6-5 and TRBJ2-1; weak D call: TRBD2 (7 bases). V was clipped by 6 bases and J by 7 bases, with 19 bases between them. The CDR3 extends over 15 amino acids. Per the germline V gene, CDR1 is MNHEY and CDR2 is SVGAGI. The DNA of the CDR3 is TGTGCCAGCAGCGAGGGGGGGGCCACGGCGAATGAGCAGTTCTTC. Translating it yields CASSEGGATANEQFF.

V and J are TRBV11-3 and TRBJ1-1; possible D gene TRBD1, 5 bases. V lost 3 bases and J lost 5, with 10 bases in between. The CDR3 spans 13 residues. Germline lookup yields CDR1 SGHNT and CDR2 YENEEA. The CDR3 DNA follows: TGTGCCAGCAGCTTGGCCGGGGGTACTGAAGCTTTCTTT. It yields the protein CASSLAGGTEAFF.

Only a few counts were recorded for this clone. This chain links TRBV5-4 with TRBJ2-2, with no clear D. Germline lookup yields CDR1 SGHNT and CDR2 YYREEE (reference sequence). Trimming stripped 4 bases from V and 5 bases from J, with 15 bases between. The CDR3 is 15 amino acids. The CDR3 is CASSARMGSTGELFF. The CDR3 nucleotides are TGTGCCAGCAGCGCTAGGATGGGTTCGACCGGGGAGCTGTTTTTT.

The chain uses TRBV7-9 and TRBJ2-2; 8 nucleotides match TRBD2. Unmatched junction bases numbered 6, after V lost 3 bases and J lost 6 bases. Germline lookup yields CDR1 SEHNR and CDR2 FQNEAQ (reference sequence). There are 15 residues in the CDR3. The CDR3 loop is CASSFPGLGPGELFF. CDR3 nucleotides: TGTGCCAGCAGCTTCCCGGGACTAGGTCCCGGGGAGCTGTTTTTT.

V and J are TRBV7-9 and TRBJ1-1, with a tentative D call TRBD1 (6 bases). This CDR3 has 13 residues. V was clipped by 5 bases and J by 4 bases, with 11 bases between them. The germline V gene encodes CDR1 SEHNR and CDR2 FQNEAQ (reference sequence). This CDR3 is CASSGQQATEAFF. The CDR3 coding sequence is TGTGCCAGCAGCGGACAGCAGGCCACTGAAGCTTTCTTT.

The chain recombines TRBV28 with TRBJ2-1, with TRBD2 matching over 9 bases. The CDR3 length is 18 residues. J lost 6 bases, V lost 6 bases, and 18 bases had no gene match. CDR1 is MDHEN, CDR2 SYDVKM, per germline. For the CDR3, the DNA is TGTGCCAGCAGCCAGGGTCGGTTTGCGGGAGGGCCTAGCAATGAGCAGTTCTTC. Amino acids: CASSQGRFAGGPSNEQFF.

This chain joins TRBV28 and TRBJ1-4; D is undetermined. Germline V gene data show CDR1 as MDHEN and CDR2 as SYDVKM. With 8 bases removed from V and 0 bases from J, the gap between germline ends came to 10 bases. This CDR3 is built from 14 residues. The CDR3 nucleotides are TGTGCCAGCGTGGCGGTTGCAACTAATGAAAAACTGTTTTTT. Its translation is CASVAVATNEKLFF.

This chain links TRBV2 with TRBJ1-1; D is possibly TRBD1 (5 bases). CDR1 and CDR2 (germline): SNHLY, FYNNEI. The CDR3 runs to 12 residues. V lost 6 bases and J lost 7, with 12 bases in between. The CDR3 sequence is CASSFPGGEAFF. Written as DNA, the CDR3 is TGTGCCAGCAGCTTCCCCGGGGGTGAAGCTTTCTTT.